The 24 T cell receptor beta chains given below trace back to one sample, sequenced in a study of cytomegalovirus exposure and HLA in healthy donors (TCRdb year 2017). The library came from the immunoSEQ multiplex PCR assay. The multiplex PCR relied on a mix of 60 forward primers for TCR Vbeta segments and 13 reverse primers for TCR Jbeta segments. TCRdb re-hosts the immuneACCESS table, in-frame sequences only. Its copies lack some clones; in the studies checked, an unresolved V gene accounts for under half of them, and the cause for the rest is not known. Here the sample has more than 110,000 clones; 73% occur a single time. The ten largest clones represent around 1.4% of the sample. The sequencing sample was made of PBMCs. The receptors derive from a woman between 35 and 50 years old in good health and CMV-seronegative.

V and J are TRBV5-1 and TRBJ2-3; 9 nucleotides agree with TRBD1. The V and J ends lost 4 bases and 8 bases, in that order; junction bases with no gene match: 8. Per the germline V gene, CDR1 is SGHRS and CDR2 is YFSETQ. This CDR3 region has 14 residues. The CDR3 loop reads CASSQDRGRGTQYF. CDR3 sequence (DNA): TGCGCCAGCAGCCAGGACAGGGGACGGGGTACGCAGTATTTT.

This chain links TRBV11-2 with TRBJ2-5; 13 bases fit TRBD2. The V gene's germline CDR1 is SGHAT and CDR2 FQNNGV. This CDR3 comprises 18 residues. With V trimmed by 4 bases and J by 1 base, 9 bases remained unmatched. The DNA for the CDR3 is TGTGCCAGCAGCTCCCGGACTAGCGGGGGCCTCTTCCAAGAGACCCAGTACTTC. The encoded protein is CASSSRTSGGLFQETQYF.

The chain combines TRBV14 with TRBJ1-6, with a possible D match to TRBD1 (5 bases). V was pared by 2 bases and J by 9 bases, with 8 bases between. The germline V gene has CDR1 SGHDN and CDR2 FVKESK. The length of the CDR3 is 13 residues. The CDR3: CASSQLGGSPLHF. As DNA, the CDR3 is TGTGCCAGCAGCCAACTGGGGGGTTCACCCCTCCACTTT. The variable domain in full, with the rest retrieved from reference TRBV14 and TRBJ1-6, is EAGVTQFPSHSVIEKGQTVTLRCDPISGHDNLYWYRRVMGKEIKFLLHFVKESKQDESGMPNNRFLAERTGGTYSTLKVQPAELEDSGVYFCASSQLGGSPLHFGNGTRLTVT.

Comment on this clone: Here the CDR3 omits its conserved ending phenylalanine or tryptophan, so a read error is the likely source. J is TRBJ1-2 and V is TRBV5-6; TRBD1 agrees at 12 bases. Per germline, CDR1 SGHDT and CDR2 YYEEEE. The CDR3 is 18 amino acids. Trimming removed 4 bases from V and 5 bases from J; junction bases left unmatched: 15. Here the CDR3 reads CASSRPGQGAPLGYGYTS. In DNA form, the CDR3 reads TGTGCCAGCAGCCGTCCGGGACAGGGGGCACCTTTGGGGTATGGCTACACCTCC.

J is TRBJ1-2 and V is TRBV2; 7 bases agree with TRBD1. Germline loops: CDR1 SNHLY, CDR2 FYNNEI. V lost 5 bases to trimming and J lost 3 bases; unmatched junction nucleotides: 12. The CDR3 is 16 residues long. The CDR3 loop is CASSPTRQGGDYGYTF. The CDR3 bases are TGTGCCAGCAGTCCCACCCGACAGGGAGGAGACTATGGCTACACCTTC.

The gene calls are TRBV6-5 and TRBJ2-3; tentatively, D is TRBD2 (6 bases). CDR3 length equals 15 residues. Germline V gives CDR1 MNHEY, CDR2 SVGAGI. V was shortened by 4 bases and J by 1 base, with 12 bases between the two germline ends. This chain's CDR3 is CASSFIPGGTDTQYF. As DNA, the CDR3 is TGTGCCAGCAGTTTCATCCCGGGAGGCACAGATACGCAGTATTTT.

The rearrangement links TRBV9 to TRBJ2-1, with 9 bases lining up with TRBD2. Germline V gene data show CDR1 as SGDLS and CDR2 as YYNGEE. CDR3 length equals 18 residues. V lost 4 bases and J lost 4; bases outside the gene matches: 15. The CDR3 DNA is TGTGCCAGCAGCCCGCAGACTAGGCGGGGGGGCCTTTACAATGAGCAGTTCTTC. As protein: CASSPQTRRGGLYNEQFF.

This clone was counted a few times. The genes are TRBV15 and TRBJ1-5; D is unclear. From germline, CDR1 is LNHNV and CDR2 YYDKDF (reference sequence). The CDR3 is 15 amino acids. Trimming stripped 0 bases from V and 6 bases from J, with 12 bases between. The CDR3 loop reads CATSRDMFSSQPQHF. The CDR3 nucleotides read TGTGCCACCAGCAGAGATATGTTCTCCAGTCAGCCCCAGCATTTT.

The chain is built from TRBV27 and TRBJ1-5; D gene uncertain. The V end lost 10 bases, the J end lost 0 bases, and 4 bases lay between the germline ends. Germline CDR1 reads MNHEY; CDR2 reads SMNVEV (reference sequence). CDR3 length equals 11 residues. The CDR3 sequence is CATHSNQPQHF. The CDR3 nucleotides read TGTGCCACCCATAGCAATCAGCCCCAGCATTTT.

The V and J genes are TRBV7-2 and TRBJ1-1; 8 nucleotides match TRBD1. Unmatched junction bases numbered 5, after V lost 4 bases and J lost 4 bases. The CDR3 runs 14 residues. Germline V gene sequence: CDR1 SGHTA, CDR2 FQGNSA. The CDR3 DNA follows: TGTGCCAGCAGCTCCGCGACAGGGGCCACTGAAGCTTTCTTT. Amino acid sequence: CASSSATGATEAFF. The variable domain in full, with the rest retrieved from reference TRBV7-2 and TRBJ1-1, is GAGVSQSPSNKVTEKGKDVELRCDPISGHTALYWYRQSLGQGLEFLIYFQGNSAPDKSGLPSDRFSAERTGGSVSTLTIQRTQQEDSAVYLCASSSATGATEAFFGQGTRLTVV.

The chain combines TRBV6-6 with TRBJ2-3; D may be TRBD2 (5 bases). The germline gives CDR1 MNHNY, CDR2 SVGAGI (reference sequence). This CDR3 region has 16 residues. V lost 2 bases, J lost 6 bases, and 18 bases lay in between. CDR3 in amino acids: CASSYPSGSTRDTQYF. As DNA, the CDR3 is TGTGCCAGCAGTTACCCGAGCGGTAGCACAAGGGATACGCAGTATTTT.

This CDR3 reads CASSPRGLAGGQYEQFF. CDR3 sequence (DNA): TGTGCCAGCAGCCCCAGGGGGCTAGCGGGGGGGCAGTATGAGCAGTTCTTC. This rearrangement joins TRBV7-3 to TRBJ2-1, with 12 bases identical to TRBD2. This CDR3 contains 17 residues. Looked up from germline, CDR1 is SGHTA and CDR2 is FQGTGA. The J segment lost 8 bases and the V segment lost 5 bases, leaving 13 bases of the junction unmatched. The full variable domain, completed using reference TRBV7-3 and TRBJ2-1, is GAGVSQTPSNKVTEKGKYVELRCDPISGHTALYWYRQSLGQGPEFLIYFQGTGAADDSGLPNDRFFAVRPEGSVSTLKIQRTERGDSAVYLCASSPRGLAGGQYEQFFGPGTRLTVL.

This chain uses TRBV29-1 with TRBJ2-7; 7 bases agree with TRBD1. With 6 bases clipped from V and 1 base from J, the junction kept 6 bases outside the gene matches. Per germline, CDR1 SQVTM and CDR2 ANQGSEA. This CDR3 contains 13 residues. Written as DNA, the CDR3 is TGCAGCGTCGAGGACAGGCCGTCCTACGAGCAGTACTTC. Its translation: CSVEDRPSYEQYF.

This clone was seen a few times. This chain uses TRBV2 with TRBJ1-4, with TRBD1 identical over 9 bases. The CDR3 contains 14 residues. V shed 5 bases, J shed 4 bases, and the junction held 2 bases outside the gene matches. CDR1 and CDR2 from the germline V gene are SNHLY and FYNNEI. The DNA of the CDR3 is TGTGCCAGCAGTTCGACAGGGGGTAATGAAAAACTGTTTTTT. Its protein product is CASSSTGGNEKLFF.

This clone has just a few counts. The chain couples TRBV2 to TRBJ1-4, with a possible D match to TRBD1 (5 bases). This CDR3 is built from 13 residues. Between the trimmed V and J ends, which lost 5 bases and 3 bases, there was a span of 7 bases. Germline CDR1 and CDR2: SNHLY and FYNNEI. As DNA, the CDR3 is TGTGCCAGCAGTCGACAGCCTAATGAAAAACTGTTTTTT. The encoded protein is CASSRQPNEKLFF.

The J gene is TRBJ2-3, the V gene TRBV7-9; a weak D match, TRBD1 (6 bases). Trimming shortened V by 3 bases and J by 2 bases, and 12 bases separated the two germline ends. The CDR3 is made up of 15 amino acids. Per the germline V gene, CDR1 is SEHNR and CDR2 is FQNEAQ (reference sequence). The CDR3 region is CASSFKGDLTDTQYF. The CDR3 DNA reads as TGTGCCAGCAGCTTTAAGGGGGATCTCACAGATACGCAGTATTTT. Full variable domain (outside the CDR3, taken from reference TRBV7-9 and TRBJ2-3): DTGVSQNPRHKITKRGQNVTFRCDPISEHNRLYWYRQTLGQGPEFLTYFQNEAQLEKSRLLSDRFSAERPKGSFSTLEIQRTEQGDSAMYLCASSFKGDLTDTQYFGPGTRLTVL.

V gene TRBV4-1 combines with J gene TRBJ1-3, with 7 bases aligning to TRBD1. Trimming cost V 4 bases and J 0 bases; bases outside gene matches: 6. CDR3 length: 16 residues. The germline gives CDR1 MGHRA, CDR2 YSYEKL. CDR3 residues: CASSPVRDSSGNTIYF. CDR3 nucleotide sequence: TGCGCCAGCAGCCCAGTCCGGGACAGCTCTGGAAACACCATATATTTT.

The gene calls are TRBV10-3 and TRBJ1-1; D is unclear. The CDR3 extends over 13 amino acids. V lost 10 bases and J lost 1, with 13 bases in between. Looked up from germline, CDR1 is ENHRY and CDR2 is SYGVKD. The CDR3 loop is CASRELPNTEAFF. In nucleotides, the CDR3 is TGTGCCAGCCGGGAGCTCCCGAACACTGAAGCTTTCTTT.

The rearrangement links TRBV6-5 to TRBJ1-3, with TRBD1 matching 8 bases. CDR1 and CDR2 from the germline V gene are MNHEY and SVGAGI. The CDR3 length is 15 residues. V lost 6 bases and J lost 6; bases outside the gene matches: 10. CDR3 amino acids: CASSPYRGVVNTIYF. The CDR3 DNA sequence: TGTGCCAGCAGCCCTTACAGGGGGGTTGTAAACACCATATATTTT.

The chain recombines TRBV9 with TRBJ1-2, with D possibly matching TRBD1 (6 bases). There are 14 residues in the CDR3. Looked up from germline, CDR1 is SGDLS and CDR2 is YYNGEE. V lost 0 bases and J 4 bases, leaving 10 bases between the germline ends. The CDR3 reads CASSVATGSYGYTF. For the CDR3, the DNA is TGTGCCAGCAGCGTAGCTACAGGGAGCTATGGCTACACCTTC. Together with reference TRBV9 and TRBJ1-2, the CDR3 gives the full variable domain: DSGVTQTPKHLITATGQRVTLRCSPRSGDLSVYWYQQSLDQGLQFLIQYYNGEERAKGNILERFSAQQFPDLHSELNLSSLELGDSALYFCASSVATGSYGYTFGSGTRLTVV.

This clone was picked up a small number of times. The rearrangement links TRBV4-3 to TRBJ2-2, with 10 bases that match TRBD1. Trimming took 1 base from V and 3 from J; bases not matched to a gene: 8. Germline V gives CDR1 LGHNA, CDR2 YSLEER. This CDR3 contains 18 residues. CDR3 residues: CASSQAYWDRGDTGELFF. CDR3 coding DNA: TGCGCCAGCAGCCAAGCTTATTGGGACAGGGGCGACACCGGGGAGCTGTTTTTT.

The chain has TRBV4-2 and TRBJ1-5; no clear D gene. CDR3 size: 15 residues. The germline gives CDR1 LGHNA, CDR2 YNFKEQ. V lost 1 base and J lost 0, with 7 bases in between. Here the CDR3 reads CASSQVEYSNQPQHF. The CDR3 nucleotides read TGTGCCAGCAGCCAAGTAGAATATAGCAATCAGCCCCAGCATTTT.

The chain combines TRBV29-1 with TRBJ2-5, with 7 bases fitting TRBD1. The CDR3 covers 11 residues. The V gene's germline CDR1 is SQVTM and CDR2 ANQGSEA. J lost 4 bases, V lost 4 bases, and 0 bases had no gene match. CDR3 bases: TGCAGCGTTGCAGGGGGAGAGACCCAGTACTTC. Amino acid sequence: CSVAGGETQYF.

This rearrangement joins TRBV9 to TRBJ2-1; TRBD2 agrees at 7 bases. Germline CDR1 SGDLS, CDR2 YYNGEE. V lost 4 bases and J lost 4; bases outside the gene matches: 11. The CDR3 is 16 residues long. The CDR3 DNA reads TGTGCCAGCAGCCCAGATTGGGGGGGACTGTACAATGAGCAGTTCTTC. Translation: CASSPDWGGLYNEQFF.